One sample yielded the 6 T cell receptor beta chains listed below, sequenced in a study of OX40 agonist ivuxolimab in advanced cancers. TCRdb's table, derived via immunoSEQ multiplex PCR, lists solely in-frame clones and lacks some. In the table there are 35,000 to 55,000 clones, roughly 82% of which are singletons. The sample was CD4+ or CD8+ T cells sorted from blood, taken in a trial of the OX40 agonist ivuxolimab. Receptors were obtained from an adult with an advanced solid tumor such as melanoma, head and neck, liver or kidney cancer.

The V and J genes are TRBV11-2 and TRBJ2-3; 9 bases match TRBD1. In germline, CDR1 is SGHAT, CDR2 FQNNGV. CDR3 length: 16 amino acids. J lost 4 bases, V lost 5 bases, and 10 bases had no gene match. The CDR3: CASSQSDRGQSDTQYF. The CDR3 DNA reads TGTGCCAGCAGCCAATCGGACAGGGGACAGTCAGATACGCAGTATTTT.

The rearrangement uses TRBV5-1 and TRBJ2-1; D possibly corresponds to TRBD2 (6 bases). Per the germline V gene, CDR1 is SGHRS and CDR2 is YFSETQ. The CDR3 contains 14 residues. V was trimmed by 3 bases and J by 4 bases, leaving 11 bases between them. The CDR3 loop is CASSSTRNYNEQFF. DNA for the CDR3: TGCGCCAGCAGCTCGACTAGGAATTACAATGAGCAGTTCTTC.

This rearrangement joins TRBV5-1 to TRBJ2-5, with 13 nucleotides matching TRBD2. The V gene end was trimmed by 4 bases and the J gene end by 3 bases; junction bases not matched to a gene: 6. CDR1 and CDR2 (germline): SGHRS, YFSETQ. The CDR3 runs to 16 residues. Written as DNA, the CDR3 is TGCGCCAGCAGCAGACTAGCGGGGGGACATAAAGAGACCCAGTACTTC. It codes for CASSRLAGGHKETQYF.

The V gene is TRBV13, the J gene TRBJ2-3; TRBD2 is a possible D gene (6 bases). Trimming pared 6 bases from V and 1 base from J, leaving 14 bases between. Germline CDR1 and CDR2: PRHDT and FYEKMQ (reference sequence). This CDR3 region has 15 residues. CDR3 protein: CASRRGGSRTDTQYF. In DNA form, the CDR3 reads TGTGCCAGCAGACGTGGGGGGAGCCGCACAGATACGCAGTATTTT.

In this sample, this clone turned up once. This chain uses TRBV5-1 with TRBJ1-6; D is possibly TRBD1 (6 bases). The CDR3 has 15 residues. Trimming removed 6 bases at V and 5 bases at J, with 15 bases between. CDR1 SGHRS and CDR2 YFSETQ come from the germline V gene. The CDR3 sequence: CASTRDRQDNSPLHF. The CDR3 nucleotides are TGCGCCAGCACCAGAGACAGACAGGATAATTCACCCCTCCACTTT.

The chain recombines TRBV28 with TRBJ2-2; D is possibly TRBD2 (5 bases). Germline V gene sequence: CDR1 MDHEN, CDR2 SYDVKM. Trimming cost V 8 bases and J 1 base, with 5 bases left between them. This CDR3 contains 12 residues. The DNA for the CDR3 is TGTGCCAGCGGGAGGAACACCGGGGAGCTGTTTTTT. It is translated as CASGRNTGELFF.